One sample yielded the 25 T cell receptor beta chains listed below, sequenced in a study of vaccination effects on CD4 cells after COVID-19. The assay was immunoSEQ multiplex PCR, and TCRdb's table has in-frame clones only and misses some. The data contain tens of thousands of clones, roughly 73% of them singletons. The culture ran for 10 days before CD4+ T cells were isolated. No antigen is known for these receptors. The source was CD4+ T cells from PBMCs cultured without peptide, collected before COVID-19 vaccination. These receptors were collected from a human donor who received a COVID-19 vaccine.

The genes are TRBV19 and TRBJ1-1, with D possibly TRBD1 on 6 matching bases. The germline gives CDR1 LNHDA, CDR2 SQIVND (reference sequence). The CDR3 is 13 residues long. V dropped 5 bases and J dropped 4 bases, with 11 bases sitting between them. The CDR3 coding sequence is TGTGCCAGTAGTCACCGGGACACCACTGAAGCTTTCTTT. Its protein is CASSHRDTTEAFF.

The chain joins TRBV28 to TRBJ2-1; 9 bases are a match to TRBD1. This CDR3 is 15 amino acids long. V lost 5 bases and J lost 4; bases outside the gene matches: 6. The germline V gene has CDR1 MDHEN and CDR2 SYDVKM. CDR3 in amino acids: CASSPEGQGYNEQFF. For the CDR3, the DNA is TGTGCCAGCAGTCCGGAGGGACAGGGTTACAATGAGCAGTTCTTC.

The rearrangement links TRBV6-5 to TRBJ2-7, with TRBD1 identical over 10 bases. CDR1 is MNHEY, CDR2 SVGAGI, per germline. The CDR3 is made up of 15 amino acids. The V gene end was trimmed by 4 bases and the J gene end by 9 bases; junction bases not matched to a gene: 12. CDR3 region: CASSSAGTGDYRQYF. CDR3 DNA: TGTGCCAGCAGTTCCGCCGGGACAGGGGACTACCGGCAGTACTTC.

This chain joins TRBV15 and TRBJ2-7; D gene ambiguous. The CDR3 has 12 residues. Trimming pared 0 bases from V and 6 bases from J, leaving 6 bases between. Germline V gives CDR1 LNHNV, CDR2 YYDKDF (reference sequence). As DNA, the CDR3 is TGTGCCACCAGCAGAGACTTCTCCGAGCAGTACTTC. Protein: CATSRDFSEQYF.

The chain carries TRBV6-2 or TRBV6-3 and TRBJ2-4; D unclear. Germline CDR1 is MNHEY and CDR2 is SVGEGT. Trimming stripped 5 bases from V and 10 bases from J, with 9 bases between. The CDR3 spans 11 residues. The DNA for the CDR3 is TGTGCCAGCAGTCAGACCTCGATTCAGTACTTC. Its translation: CASSQTSIQYF.

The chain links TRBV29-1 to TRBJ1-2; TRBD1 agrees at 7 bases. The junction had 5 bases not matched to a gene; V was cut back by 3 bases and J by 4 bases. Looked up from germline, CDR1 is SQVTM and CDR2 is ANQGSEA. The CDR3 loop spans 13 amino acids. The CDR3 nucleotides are TGCAGCGTTGAGGGGACAGTGGGCTATGGCTACACCTTC. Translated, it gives CSVEGTVGYGYTF.

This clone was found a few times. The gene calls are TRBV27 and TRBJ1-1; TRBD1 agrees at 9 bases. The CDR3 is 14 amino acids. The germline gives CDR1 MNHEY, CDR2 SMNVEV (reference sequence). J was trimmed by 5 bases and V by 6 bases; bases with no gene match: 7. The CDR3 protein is CASRRDRAFTEAFF. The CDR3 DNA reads TGTGCCAGCAGACGGGACAGGGCCTTTACTGAAGCTTTCTTT.

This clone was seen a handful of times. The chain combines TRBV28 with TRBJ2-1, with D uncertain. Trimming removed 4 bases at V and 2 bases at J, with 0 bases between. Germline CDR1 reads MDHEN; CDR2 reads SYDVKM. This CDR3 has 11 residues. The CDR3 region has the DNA TGTGCCAGCAGTTCCTACAATGAGCAGTTCTTC. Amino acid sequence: CASSSYNEQFF.

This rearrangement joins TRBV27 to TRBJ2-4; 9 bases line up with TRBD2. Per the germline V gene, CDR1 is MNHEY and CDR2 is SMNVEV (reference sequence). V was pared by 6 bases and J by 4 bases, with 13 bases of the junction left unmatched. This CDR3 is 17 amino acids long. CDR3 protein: CASSQAVSGSGKNIQYF. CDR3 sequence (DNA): TGTGCCAGCAGCCAGGCAGTTAGCGGGAGTGGGAAAAACATTCAGTACTTC.

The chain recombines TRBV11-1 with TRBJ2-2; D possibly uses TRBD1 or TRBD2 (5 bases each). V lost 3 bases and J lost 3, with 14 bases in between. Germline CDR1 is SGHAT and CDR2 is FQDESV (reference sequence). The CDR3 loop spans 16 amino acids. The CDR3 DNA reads TGTGCCAGCAGCTTCTACGTCGGGACCTACACCGGGGAGCTGTTTTTT. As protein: CASSFYVGTYTGELFF.

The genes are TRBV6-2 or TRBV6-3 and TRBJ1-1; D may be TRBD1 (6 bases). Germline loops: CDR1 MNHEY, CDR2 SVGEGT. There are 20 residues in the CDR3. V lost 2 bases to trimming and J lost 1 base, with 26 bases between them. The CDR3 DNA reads TGTGCCAGCAGTTACCCCCTAGACAGGAATATTATCCTAGAGAACACTGAAGCTTTCTTT. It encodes CASSYPLDRNIILENTEAFF.

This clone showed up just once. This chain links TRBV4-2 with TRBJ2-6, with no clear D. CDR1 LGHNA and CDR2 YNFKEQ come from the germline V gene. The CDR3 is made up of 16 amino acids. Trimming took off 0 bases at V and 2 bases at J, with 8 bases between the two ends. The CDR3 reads CASSQDSGPGANVLTF. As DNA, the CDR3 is TGTGCCAGCAGCCAAGATTCGGGCCCTGGGGCCAACGTCCTGACTTTC.

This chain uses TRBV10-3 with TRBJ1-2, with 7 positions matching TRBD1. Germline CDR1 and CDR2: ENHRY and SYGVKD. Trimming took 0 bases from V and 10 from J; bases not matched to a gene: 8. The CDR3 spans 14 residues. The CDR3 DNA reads TGTGCCATCAGTGAGTCGCCAGGGGGGATCGACTACACCTTC. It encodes CAISESPGGIDYTF.

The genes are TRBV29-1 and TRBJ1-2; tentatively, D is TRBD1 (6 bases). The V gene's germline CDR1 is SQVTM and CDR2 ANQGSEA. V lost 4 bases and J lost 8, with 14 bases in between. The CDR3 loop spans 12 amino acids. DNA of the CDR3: TGCAGCGTTGGCGGGGGGCGCGGGGGCTACACCTTC. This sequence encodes CSVGGGRGGYTF. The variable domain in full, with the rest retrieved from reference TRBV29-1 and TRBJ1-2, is SAVISQKPSRDICQRGTSLTIQCQVDSQVTMMFWYRQQPGQSLTLIATANQGSEATYESGFVIDKFPISRPNLTFSTLTVSNMSPEDSSIYLCSVGGGRGGYTFGSGTRLTVV.

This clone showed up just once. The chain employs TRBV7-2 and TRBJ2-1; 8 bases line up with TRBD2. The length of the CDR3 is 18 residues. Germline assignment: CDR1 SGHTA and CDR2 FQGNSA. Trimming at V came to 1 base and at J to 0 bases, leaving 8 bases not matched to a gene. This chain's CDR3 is CASSLDLGAGGSYNEQFF. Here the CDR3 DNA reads TGTGCCAGCAGCTTAGATTTGGGGGCGGGAGGCTCCTACAATGAGCAGTTCTTC. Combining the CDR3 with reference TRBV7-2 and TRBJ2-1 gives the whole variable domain GAGVSQSPSNKVTEKGKDVELRCDPISGHTALYWYRQSLGQGLEFLIYFQGNSAPDKSGLPSDRFSAERTGGSVSTLTIQRTQQEDSAVYLCASSLDLGAGGSYNEQFFGPGTRLTVL.

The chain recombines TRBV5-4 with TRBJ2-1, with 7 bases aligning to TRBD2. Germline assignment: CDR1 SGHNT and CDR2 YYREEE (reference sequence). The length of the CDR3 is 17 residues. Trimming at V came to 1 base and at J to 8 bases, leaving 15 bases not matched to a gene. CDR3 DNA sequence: TGTGCCAGCAGCTTGCCACCCCCCCGCGGGAGTTTGGATGAGCAGTTCTTC. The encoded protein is CASSLPPPRGSLDEQFF.

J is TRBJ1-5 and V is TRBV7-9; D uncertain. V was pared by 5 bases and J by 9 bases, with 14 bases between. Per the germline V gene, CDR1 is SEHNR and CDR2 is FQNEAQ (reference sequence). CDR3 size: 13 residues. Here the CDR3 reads CASSLEASTPQHF. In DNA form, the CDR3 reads TGTGCCAGCAGCCTAGAGGCCAGCACGCCCCAGCATTTT.

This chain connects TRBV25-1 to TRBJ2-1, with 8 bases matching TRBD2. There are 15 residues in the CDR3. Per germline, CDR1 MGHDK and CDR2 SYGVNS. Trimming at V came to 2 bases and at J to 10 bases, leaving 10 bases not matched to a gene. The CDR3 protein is CASSEPGGPGREQFF. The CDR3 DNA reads TGTGCCAGCAGTGAACCGGGAGGGCCGGGTAGGGAGCAGTTCTTC.

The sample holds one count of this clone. In nucleotides, the CDR3 is TGCGCCAGCAGCTTGGCCCCAGCGGGGATCCAAGAGACCCAGTACTTC. Encoded protein: CASSLAPAGIQETQYF. The chain carries TRBV5-1 and TRBJ2-5; TRBD2 aligns across 7 bases. The CDR3 spans 16 residues. Germline trimming cut 0 bases from V and 1 base from J; bases unmatched to any gene: 6. Germline CDR1 SGHRS, CDR2 YFSETQ.

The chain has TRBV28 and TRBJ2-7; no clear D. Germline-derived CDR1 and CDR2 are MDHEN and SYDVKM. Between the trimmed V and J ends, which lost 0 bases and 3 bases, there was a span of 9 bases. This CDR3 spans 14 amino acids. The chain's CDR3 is CASSLWGSSYEQYF. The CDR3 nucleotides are TGTGCCAGCAGTTTATGGGGGTCGAGCTACGAGCAGTACTTC. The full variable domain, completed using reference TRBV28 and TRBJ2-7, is DVKVTQSSRYLVKRTGEKVFLECVQDMDHENMFWYRQDPGLGLRLIYFSYDVKMKEKGDIPEGYSVSREKKERFSLILESASTNQTSMYLCASSLWGSSYEQYFGPGTRLTVT.

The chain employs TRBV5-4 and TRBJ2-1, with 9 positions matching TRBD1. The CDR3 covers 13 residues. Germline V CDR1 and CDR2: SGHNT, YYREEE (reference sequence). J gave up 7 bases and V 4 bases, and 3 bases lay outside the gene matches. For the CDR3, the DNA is TGTGCCAGCAGCGCGACAGGGGGAAATGAGCAGTTCTTC. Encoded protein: CASSATGGNEQFF. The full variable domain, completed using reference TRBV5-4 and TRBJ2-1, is ETGVTQSPTHLIKTRGQQVTLRCSSQSGHNTVSWYQQALGQGPQFIFQYYREEENGRGNFPPRFSGLQFPNYSSELNVNALELDDSALYLCASSATGGNEQFFGPGTRLTVL.

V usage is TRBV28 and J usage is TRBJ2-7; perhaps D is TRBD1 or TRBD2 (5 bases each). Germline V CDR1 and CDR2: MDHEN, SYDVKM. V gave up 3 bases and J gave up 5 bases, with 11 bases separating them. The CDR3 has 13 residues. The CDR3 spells CASSLGTRNEQYF. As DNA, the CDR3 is TGTGCCAGCAGTTTGGGGACCCGAAACGAGCAGTACTTC.

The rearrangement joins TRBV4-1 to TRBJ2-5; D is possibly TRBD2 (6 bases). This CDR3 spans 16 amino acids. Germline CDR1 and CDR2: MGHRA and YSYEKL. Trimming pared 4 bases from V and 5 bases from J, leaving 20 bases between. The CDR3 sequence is CASSPSGSGRRETQYF. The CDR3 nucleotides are TGCGCCAGCAGCCCGAGCGGGTCGGGTCGGCGGGAGACCCAGTACTTC.

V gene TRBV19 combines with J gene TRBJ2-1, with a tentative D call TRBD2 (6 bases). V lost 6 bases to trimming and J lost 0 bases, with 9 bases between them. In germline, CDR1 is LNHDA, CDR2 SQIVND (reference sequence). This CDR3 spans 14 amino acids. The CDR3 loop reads CASRVAASYNEQFF. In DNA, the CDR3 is TGTGCCAGTAGGGTAGCGGCCTCCTACAATGAGCAGTTCTTC.

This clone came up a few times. CDR3 sequence reads: CASSLATTGNTEAFF. CDR3 bases: TGTGCCAGCAGCTTGGCAACTACAGGGAACACTGAAGCTTTCTTT. The chain carries TRBV5-4 and TRBJ1-1; maybe TRBD1 (5 bases). CDR1 SGHNT and CDR2 YYREEE come from the germline V gene (reference sequence). The CDR3 is 15 amino acids. The V and J ends lost 0 bases and 1 base respectively, with 10 bases between them. Full variable domain (missing parts from reference TRBV5-4 and TRBJ1-1): ETGVTQSPTHLIKTRGQQVTLRCSSQSGHNTVSWYQQALGQGPQFIFQYYREEENGRGNFPPRFSGLQFPNYSSELNVNALELDDSALYLCASSLATTGNTEAFFGQGTRLTVV.